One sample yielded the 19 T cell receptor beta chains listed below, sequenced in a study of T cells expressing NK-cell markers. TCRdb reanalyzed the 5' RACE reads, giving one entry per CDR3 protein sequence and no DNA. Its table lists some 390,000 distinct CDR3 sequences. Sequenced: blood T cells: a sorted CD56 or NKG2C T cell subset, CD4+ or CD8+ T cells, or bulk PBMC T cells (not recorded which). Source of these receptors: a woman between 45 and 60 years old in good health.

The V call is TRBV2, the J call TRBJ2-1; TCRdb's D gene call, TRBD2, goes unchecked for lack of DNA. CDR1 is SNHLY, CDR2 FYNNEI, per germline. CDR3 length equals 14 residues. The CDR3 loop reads CASIGLAAGIEQFF.

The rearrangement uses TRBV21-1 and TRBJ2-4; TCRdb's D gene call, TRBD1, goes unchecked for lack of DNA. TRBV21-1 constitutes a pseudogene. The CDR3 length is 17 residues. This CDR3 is CASRTDRDRGRPGIQYF.

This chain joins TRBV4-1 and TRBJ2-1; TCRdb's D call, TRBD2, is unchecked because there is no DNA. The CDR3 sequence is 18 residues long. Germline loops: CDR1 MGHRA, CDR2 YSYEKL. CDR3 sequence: CASSQDWGLAGRANEQFF.

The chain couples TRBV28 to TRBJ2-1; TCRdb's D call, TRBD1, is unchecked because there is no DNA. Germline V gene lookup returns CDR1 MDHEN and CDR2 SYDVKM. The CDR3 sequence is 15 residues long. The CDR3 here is CASSNPRTEYNEQFF.

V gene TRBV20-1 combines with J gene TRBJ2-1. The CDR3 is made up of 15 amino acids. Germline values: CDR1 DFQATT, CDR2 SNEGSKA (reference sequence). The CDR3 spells CSAPESRLMNNEQFF.

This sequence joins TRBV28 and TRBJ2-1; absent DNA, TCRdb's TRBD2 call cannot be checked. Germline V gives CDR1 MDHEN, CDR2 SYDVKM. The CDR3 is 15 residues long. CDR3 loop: CASSLIAGADNEQFF.

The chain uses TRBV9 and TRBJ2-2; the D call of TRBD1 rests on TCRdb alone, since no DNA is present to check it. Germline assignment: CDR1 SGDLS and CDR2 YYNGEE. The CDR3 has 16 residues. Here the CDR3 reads CASSVGSRVYTGELFF.

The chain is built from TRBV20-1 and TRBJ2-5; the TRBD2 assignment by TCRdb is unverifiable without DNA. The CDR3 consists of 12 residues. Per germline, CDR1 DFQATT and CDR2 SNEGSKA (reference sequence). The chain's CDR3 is CSATEGQETQYF.

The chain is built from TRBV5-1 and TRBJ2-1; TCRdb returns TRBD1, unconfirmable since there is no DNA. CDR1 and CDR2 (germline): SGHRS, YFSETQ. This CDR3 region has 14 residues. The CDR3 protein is CASSTDGVGVQQFF. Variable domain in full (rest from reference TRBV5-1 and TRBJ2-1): KAGVTQTPRYLIKTRGQQVTLSCSPISGHRSVSWYQQTPGQGLQFLFEYFSETQRNKGNFPGRFSGRQFSNSRSEMNVSTLELGDSALYLCASSTDGVGVQQFFGPGTRLTVL.

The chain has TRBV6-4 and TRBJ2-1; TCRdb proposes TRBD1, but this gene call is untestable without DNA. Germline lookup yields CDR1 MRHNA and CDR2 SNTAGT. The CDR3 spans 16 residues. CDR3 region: CASSLHGGFPNNEQFF.

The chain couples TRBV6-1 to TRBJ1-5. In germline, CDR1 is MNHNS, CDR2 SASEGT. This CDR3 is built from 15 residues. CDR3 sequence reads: CASSEAGTAEQPQHF.

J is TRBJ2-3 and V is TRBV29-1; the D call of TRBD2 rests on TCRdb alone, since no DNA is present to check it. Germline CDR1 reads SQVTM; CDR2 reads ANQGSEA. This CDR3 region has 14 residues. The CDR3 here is CSALAGGFTDTQYF.

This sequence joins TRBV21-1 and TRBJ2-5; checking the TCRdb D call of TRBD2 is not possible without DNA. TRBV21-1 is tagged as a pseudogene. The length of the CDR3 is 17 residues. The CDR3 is CASSKEEWSGSGETQYF.

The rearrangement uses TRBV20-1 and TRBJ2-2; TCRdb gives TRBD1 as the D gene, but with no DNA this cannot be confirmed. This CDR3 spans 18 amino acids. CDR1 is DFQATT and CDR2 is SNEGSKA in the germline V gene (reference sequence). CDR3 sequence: CSARDKDRGTWNTGELFF.

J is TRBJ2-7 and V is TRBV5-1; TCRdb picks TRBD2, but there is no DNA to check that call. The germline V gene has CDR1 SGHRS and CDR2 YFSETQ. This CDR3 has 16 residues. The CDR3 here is CASSLRTSGRTSEQYF.

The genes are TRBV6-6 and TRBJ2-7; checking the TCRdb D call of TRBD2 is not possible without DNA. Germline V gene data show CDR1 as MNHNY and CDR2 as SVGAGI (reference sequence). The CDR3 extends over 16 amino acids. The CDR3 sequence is CASSRPSGRISYEQYF.

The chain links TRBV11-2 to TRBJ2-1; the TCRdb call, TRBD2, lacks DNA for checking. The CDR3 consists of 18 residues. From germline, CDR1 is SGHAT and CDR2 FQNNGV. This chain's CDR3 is CASSLDGASGRTYNEQFF.

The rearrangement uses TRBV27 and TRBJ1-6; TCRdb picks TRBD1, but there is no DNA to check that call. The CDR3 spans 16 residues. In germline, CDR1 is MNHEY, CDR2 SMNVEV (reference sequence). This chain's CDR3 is CASSSNRVGNNSPLHF.

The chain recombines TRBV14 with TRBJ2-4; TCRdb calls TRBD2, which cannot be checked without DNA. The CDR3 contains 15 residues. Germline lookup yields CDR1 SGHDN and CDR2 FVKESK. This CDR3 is CASSQDGSGGRIQYF.